Below are 29 T cell receptor beta chains sequenced from a single sample in a study of response to subunit inactivated influenza vaccine. One entry per CDR3 protein results from TCRdb running MiXCR on the RT-PCR reads. Found here are 500,000 to 700,000 distinct CDR3 sequences, approximately 20% of them singletons; the top ten hold 2.8%. This sample was also put to use in a study of T cells expressing NK-cell markers. That work adds: 5'RACE template switching built TCR beta cDNA with unique molecular identifiers.

This material consisted of CD4+ T cells sorted from PBMCs, taken about 11 days after vaccination. Every receptor here comes from a man between 45 and 60 years old who received an inactivated influenza vaccine.

This chain joins TRBV5-1 and TRBJ2-5, with 10 positions matching TRBD1. Germline assignment: CDR1 SGHRS and CDR2 YFSETQ. The CDR3 length is 15 residues. The ends lost 4 bases at V and 3 bases at J; junction bases unmatched: 6. DNA for the CDR3: TGCGCCAGCAGCCTGACGGGACAGGGGAAAGAGACCCAGTACTTC. It translates to CASSLTGQGKETQYF. The full variable domain, in which reference TRBV5-1 and TRBJ2-5 provide the parts outside the CDR3, is KAGVTQTPRYLIKTRGQQVTLSCSPISGHRSVSWYQQTPGQGLQFLFEYFSETQRNKGNFPGRFSGRQFSNSRSEMNVSTLELGDSALYLCASSLTGQGKETQYFGPGTRLLVL.

The chain recombines TRBV12-3 or TRBV12-4 with TRBJ2-2; D not certain. This CDR3 comprises 14 residues. V was clipped by 6 bases and J by 2 bases, with 10 bases between them. The CDR3 coding sequence is TGTGCCAGCAGGGTCCTCTTTAACACCGGGGAGCTGTTTTTT. Its protein product is CASRVLFNTGELFF.

The gene calls are TRBV14 and TRBJ2-7, with a tentative D call TRBD2 (7 bases). The CDR3 is 17 amino acids. CDR1 is SGHDN and CDR2 is FVKESK in the germline V gene. V lost 2 bases and J 5 bases, leaving 22 bases between the germline ends. In nucleotides, the CDR3 is TGTGCCAGCAGCCAAAGGGGCTCGGGGGCGGGAGACAACGAGCAGTACTTC. Translating gives CASSQRGSGAGDNEQYF.

This clonotype ranks as medium-sized. The chain employs TRBV20-1 and TRBJ2-3; TRBD2 agrees at 9 bases. Germline V gene lookup returns CDR1 DFQATT and CDR2 SNEGSKA (reference sequence). The CDR3 spans 14 residues. The ends lost 5 bases at V and 4 bases at J; junction bases unmatched: 7. CDR3 sequence reads: CSAGSGSSPDTQYF. CDR3 nucleotide sequence: TGCAGTGCTGGTAGCGGGAGTTCCCCAGATACGCAGTATTTT.

The chain joins TRBV2 to TRBJ1-5, with D unresolved. V shed 3 bases and J shed 0 bases, with 9 bases lying between them. The CDR3 runs to 15 residues. Germline CDR1 reads SNHLY; CDR2 reads FYNNEI. The CDR3 sequence: CASSDLVGSNQPQHF. Written as DNA, the CDR3 is TGTGCCAGCAGTGATCTGGTGGGTAGCAATCAGCCCCAGCATTTT.

This CDR3 reads CASSDHGQGGQETQYF. As DNA, the CDR3 is TGCGCCAGCAGTGACCACGGACAGGGCGGCCAAGAGACCCAGTACTTC. This chain joins TRBV10-2 and TRBJ2-5; TRBD1 matches at 8 bases. The CDR3 is 16 residues long. The germline V gene encodes CDR1 WSHSY and CDR2 SAAADI. After removal of 3 bases from V and 1 base from J, the junction contained 7 bases not matched to a gene.

This clonotype turned up a few times. The chain has TRBV6-2 or TRBV6-3 and TRBJ1-5; D is undetermined. Trimming cost V 1 base and J 3 bases, with 7 bases left between them. Germline CDR1 and CDR2: MNHEY and SVGEGT. The CDR3 loop spans 14 amino acids. The CDR3 reads CASSYYRTNQPQHF. CDR3 DNA sequence: TGTGCCAGCAGTTACTACAGAACCAATCAGCCCCAGCATTTT.

The chain has TRBV24-1 and TRBJ2-1; D uncertain. Germline V gene sequence: CDR1 KGHDR, CDR2 SFDVKD. The CDR3 extends over 11 amino acids. V dropped 4 bases and J dropped 8 bases, with 5 bases sitting between them. The DNA of the CDR3 is TGTGCCACCAGTGACGAACATGAGCAGTTCTTC. It encodes CATSDEHEQFF.

This clonotype was seen repeatedly, ten times or more. This chain connects TRBV12-3 or TRBV12-4 to TRBJ2-3; 10 positions agree with TRBD2. The ends lost 3 bases at V and 0 bases at J; junction bases unmatched: 3. This CDR3 contains 16 residues. CDR3 sequence reads: CASSFRSGRSTDTQYF. The CDR3 DNA sequence: TGTGCCAGCAGTTTTCGTAGCGGGAGGAGCACAGATACGCAGTATTTT.

The sample holds a few counts of this clonotype. The genes are TRBV14 and TRBJ2-7, with D tentatively TRBD1 or TRBD2 (6 bases each). V was trimmed by 4 bases and J by 4 bases, leaving 14 bases between them. Per the germline V gene, CDR1 is SGHDN and CDR2 is FVKESK. The CDR3 contains 14 residues. The CDR3, as DNA: TGTGCCAGCAGCCGGGGGGCGTCTAGGTACGAGCAGTACTTC. Amino acid sequence: CASSRGASRYEQYF.

This chain connects TRBV2 to TRBJ2-7, with TRBD1 matching 8 bases. Germline trimming cut 6 bases from V and 3 bases from J; bases unmatched to any gene: 4. CDR1 and CDR2 (germline): SNHLY, FYNNEI. The CDR3 runs 13 residues. The CDR3 DNA follows: TGTGCCAGCAGAGCGACAGGGGTCTACGAGCAGTACTTC. It translates to CASRATGVYEQYF.

This chain joins TRBV10-3 and TRBJ1-6, with a weak D call TRBD1 (5 bases). Germline V lookup: CDR1 ENHRY, CDR2 SYGVKD. V was cut by 6 bases and J by 4 bases, with 13 bases left in between. This CDR3 spans 15 amino acids. The CDR3 DNA is TGTGCCATCAGCGACCCGACAGATTATAATTCACCCCTCCACTTT. This encodes CAISDPTDYNSPLHF.

This chain links TRBV7-2 with TRBJ2-5; the D gene could be TRBD1 or TRBD2 (5 bases each). CDR3 length equals 13 residues. Germline lookup yields CDR1 SGHTA and CDR2 FQGNSA. Trimming left V 4 bases short and J 8 bases short, with 14 bases between. The CDR3 loop is CASSSGTVGTQYF. CDR3 bases: TGTGCCAGCAGCTCAGGGACCGTGGGAACCCAGTACTTC.

In DNA, the CDR3 is TGCGCCAGCAGCTTGATGACAGGGAGTCGGGAGACCCAGTACTTC. Translated: CASSLMTGSRETQYF. The gene calls are TRBV5-1 and TRBJ2-5, with 7 bases matching TRBD1. CDR1 and CDR2 (germline): SGHRS, YFSETQ. The CDR3 runs to 15 residues. The J segment lost 5 bases and the V segment lost 1 base, leaving 8 bases of the junction unmatched.

The V and J genes are TRBV5-6 and TRBJ2-3, with 11 bases lining up with TRBD2. This CDR3 has 17 amino acids. V lost 0 bases to trimming and J lost 4 bases; unmatched junction nucleotides: 7. Germline V gene sequence: CDR1 SGHDT, CDR2 YYEEEE. CDR3 residues: CASSLGITSGGADTQYF. The CDR3 nucleotides read TGTGCCAGCAGCTTGGGGATAACTAGCGGGGGCGCAGATACGCAGTATTTT.

The rearrangement links TRBV29-1 to TRBJ1-1, with 7 bases identical to TRBD1. Germline trimming cut 1 base from V and 7 bases from J; bases unmatched to any gene: 6. CDR3 size: 13 residues. The germline CDR1 and CDR2 sequences are SQVTM and ANQGSEA. In DNA form, the CDR3 reads TGCAGCGTTGAAGGGACAGGAGTGAGTGAAGCTTTCTTT. It is translated as CSVEGTGVSEAFF.

The chain recombines TRBV12-3 or TRBV12-4 with TRBJ2-1, with 13 bases fitting TRBD2. V gave up 6 bases and J gave up 8 bases; unmatched junction bases: 7. The CDR3 is made up of 15 amino acids. The CDR3 loop is CASSSGLAGLDEQFF. The CDR3, as DNA: TGTGCCAGCAGCTCGGGACTAGCGGGGCTCGATGAGCAGTTCTTC.

The rearrangement joins TRBV3-1 to TRBJ1-1; 10 positions agree with TRBD1. Looked up from germline, CDR1 is LGHDT and CDR2 is YNNKEL (reference sequence). The CDR3 length is 19 residues. V gave up 0 bases and J gave up 0 bases; unmatched junction bases: 10. The CDR3 coding sequence is TGTGCCAGCAGCCAAGATTGGACAGGGGGGATACACATGAACACTGAAGCTTTCTTT. Its translation is CASSQDWTGGIHMNTEAFF.

This clonotype turned up a few times. The rearrangement joins TRBV20-1 to TRBJ2-7; D is uncertain. V lost 5 bases and J lost 5, with 16 bases in between. Per germline, CDR1 DFQATT and CDR2 SNEGSKA (reference sequence). This CDR3 comprises 13 residues. The CDR3 region has the DNA TGCAGTGCTCGGACGCCATTTAAAAACGAGCAGTACTTC. Protein sequence: CSARTPFKNEQYF.

This clonotype was recorded at least ten times. The chain employs TRBV12-3 or TRBV12-4 and TRBJ1-5, with D hard to call. The V end lost 3 bases, the J end lost 2 bases, and 8 bases lay between the germline ends. The CDR3 runs to 14 residues. Written as DNA, the CDR3 is TGTGCCAGCAGTTTTCCCCCCGGCAATCAGCCCCAGCATTTT. Its protein is CASSFPPGNQPQHF.

This clonotype was seen a handful of times. The CDR3: CASSSQGTPYGYTF. The CDR3 DNA reads as TGTGCCAGCAGCTCACAGGGTACGCCTTATGGCTACACCTTC. The chain carries TRBV7-9 and TRBJ1-2; TRBD1 might be the D (6 bases). Trimming left V 4 bases short and J 5 bases short, with 14 bases between. CDR3 size: 14 residues. CDR1 and CDR2 from the germline V gene are SEHNR and FQNEAQ (reference sequence).

As regards this clonotype: A much larger clonotype is one base distant, so this may be a read error. The chain has TRBV20-1 and TRBJ2-5, with D perhaps TRBD1 (5 bases). Germline V gene sequence: CDR1 DFQATT, CDR2 SNEGSKA (reference sequence). The ends were cut back, 6 bases at V and 1 base at J, with 12 bases in the middle. This CDR3 has 13 residues. The CDR3 region is CSANVGLQETQYF. CDR3 nucleotides: TGCAGTGCCAATGTGGGGCTCCAAGAGACCCAGTACTTC.

This clonotype was seen only a few times. This CDR3 reads CSASRRGASYEQYF. The CDR3 DNA sequence: TGCAGTGCTTCCAGGCGGGGGGCTTCCTACGAGCAGTACTTC. The V gene is TRBV20-1, the J gene TRBJ2-7, with 8 bases lining up with TRBD2. The CDR3 length is 14 residues. V dropped 5 bases and J dropped 1; count of bases not matched to a gene: 7. Germline V gene data show CDR1 as DFQATT and CDR2 as SNEGSKA (reference sequence).

The chain joins TRBV7-9 to TRBJ2-3; D is unclear. CDR3 size: 12 residues. Deletions cut 5 bases from V and 6 bases from J, with 9 bases between. CDR1 and CDR2 (germline): SEHNR, FQNEAQ (reference sequence). The CDR3 coding sequence is TGTGCCAGCAGCCCGGCTAGGGATACGCAGTATTTT. It yields the protein CASSPARDTQYF.

V is TRBV9 and J is TRBJ1-1; no firm D call. Trimming removed 2 bases from V and 1 base from J, with 9 bases in between. The CDR3 totals 14 residues. CDR1 SGDLS and CDR2 YYNGEE come from the germline V gene. The CDR3 DNA reads TGTGCCAGCAGCGTGGTCCCGGAGAACACTGAAGCTTTCTTT. This translates into CASSVVPENTEAFF.

This clonotype was seen a handful of times. The chain employs TRBV20-1 and TRBJ2-7, with D hard to call. Germline CDR1 DFQATT, CDR2 SNEGSKA (reference sequence). Trimming removed 0 bases from V and 0 bases from J, with 9 bases in between. The CDR3 consists of 14 residues. In DNA form, the CDR3 reads TGCAGTGCTAGAGATCCGGAGAACTCCTACGAGCAGTACTTC. Amino acid sequence: CSARDPENSYEQYF.

The chain recombines TRBV20-1 with TRBJ2-7; D uncertain. Per germline, CDR1 DFQATT and CDR2 SNEGSKA (reference sequence). The CDR3 totals 15 residues. Trimming stripped 1 base from V and 3 bases from J, with 16 bases between. The CDR3 sequence is CSARVFFPGRYEQYF. DNA of the CDR3: TGCAGTGCTAGAGTGTTTTTCCCCGGCCGCTACGAGCAGTACTTC.

This clonotype was found a few times. The chain is built from TRBV5-1 and TRBJ1-2; 8 nucleotides match TRBD1. From germline, CDR1 is SGHRS and CDR2 YFSETQ. V was pared by 5 bases and J by 3 bases, with 6 bases of the junction left unmatched. This CDR3 region has 14 residues. The CDR3 is CASRSGTGDYGYTF. In DNA, the CDR3 is TGCGCCAGCAGATCCGGGACAGGAGACTATGGCTACACCTTC.

The rearrangement links TRBV20-1 to TRBJ2-5, with TRBD1 matching 7 bases. Germline V gives CDR1 DFQATT, CDR2 SNEGSKA (reference sequence). J gave up 5 bases and V 5 bases, and 5 bases lay outside the gene matches. CDR3 length: 12 residues. CDR3 in DNA: TGCAGTGCTTCGGGACAGCCGGAGACCCAGTACTTC. Translated: CSASGQPETQYF.